These T cell receptor beta chains were read from a single sample in a study of naive and memory T cell subsets. MiXCR, applied by TCRdb to the UMI-ligation and nested PCR reads, yields one record per CDR3 protein. The sample lists about 85,000 distinct CDR3 sequences, about 12% seen once, with around 0.9% in the top ten. The specimen sequenced was central memory CD4+ T cells from blood. These TCRs come from a human donor in good health. The CDR3 runs from the conserved cysteine through the conserved F or W. Fields, in order: clone size, D gene, V gene, J gene, CDR3 protein, CDR3 DNA. A D gene is named only where the DNA matches it firmly. A row's size may be missing; if present it is once, few, many or a size class.

many	TRBD1	TRBV2	TRBJ1-5	CASRSTGNNQPQHF	TGTGCCAGCAGATCGACAGGGAACAATCAGCCCCAGCATTTT
many	TRBD1	TRBV29-1	TRBJ2-7	CSVATNRGSEQYF	TGCAGCGTCGCCACCAACAGGGGAAGCGAGCAGTACTTC
many	-	TRBV14	TRBJ2-7	CASSPSSGLRQQYF	TGTGCCAGCAGCCCCTCTTCAGGGCTAAGGCAGCAGTACTTC
-	-	TRBV29-1	TRBJ1-1	CSGRGGTEAFF	TGCAGCGGTCGGGGCGGGACTGAAGCTTTCTTT
few	TRBD1	TRBV7-3	TRBJ2-1	CASSPVPGQGHEQFF	TGTGCCAGCAGCCCCGTCCCGGGACAGGGGCATGAGCAGTTCTTC
-	-	TRBV6-1	TRBJ2-7	CASSEAGRPRGEQYF	TGTGCCAGCAGTGAAGCGGGCCGGCCTCGGGGTGAGCAGTACTTC
few	TRBD2	TRBV2	TRBJ2-3	CASSRGVAGYTDTQYF	TGTGCCAGCAGTAGGGGGGTAGCGGGATACACAGATACGCAGTATTTT
few	TRBD2	TRBV6-2/TRBV6-3	TRBJ2-1	CASSVAGGSQQFF	TGTGCCAGCAGTGTGGCGGGGGGAAGTCAGCAGTTCTTC
many	-	TRBV10-3	TRBJ2-3	CATKGGVGDTQYF	TGTGCCACGAAGGGGGGAGTAGGAGATACGCAGTATTTT
-	-	TRBV18	TRBJ1-6	CASTPGPNNSPLHF	TGTGCCAGCACTCCGGGACCTAATAATTCACCCCTCCACTTT
few	-	TRBV10-3	TRBJ1-1	CAIRATANTEAFF	TGTGCCATCAGAGCCACAGCAAACACTGAAGCTTTCTTT
-	-	TRBV7-9	TRBJ2-6	CASSFGTANVLTF	TGTGCCAGCAGCTTTGGGACGGCCAACGTCCTGACTTTC
few	TRBD2	TRBV20-1	TRBJ2-1	CSARTGGGREQFF	TGCAGTGCTCGAACGGGGGGGGGCAGAGAGCAGTTCTTC
few	-	TRBV29-1	TRBJ1-2	CSVVPPGNDGYTF	TGCAGCGTTGTCCCTCCCGGCAACGATGGCTACACCTTC
-	-	TRBV25-1	TRBJ1-2	CASKFAGNSGYTF	TGTGCCAGCAAGTTTGCAGGGAATTCTGGCTACACCTTC
few	-	TRBV1	TRBJ2-1	CTSSLTSGSLDEQFF	TGCACCAGCAGCCTGACTAGCGGGAGTCTGGATGAGCAGTTCTTC
many	-	TRBV11-3	TRBJ2-1	CASSKAPATNEQFF	TGTGCCAGCAGCAAGGCCCCAGCGACTAATGAGCAGTTCTTC
-	-	TRBV7-2	TRBJ1-5	CASSLVSYGNQPQHF	TGTGCCAGCAGCTTAGTGAGTTACGGCAATCAGCCCCAGCATTTT
-	-	TRBV28	TRBJ2-1	CASSPRYEQFF	TGTGCCAGCAGCCCACGATATGAGCAGTTCTTC
-	-	TRBV6-5	TRBJ2-6	CASSYSAGGSGANVLTF	TGTGCCAGCAGTTACTCGGCCGGGGGCTCTGGGGCCAACGTCCTGACTTTC
-	-	TRBV28	TRBJ1-6	CASGTQGISSYNSPLHF	TGTGCCAGCGGAACACAGGGTATTAGCTCCTATAATTCACCCCTCCACTTT
-	-	TRBV5-4	TRBJ2-7	CAGGKAGSYEQYF	TGTGCCGGGGGGAAAGCGGGCTCCTACGAGCAGTACTTC
many	TRBD1	TRBV12-3/TRBV12-4	TRBJ2-5	CASSLSAGQGETQYF	TGTGCCAGCAGTTTAAGCGCGGGACAGGGTGAGACCCAGTACTTC
few	-	TRBV25-1	TRBJ1-5	CARSGGHALGGPQHF	TGTGCCAGATCCGGAGGACACGCTCTTGGGGGGCCCCAGCATTTT
few	-	TRBV3-1	TRBJ2-2	CASSRMDSNTGELFF	TGTGCCAGCAGCCGAATGGATTCGAACACCGGGGAGCTGTTTTTT
-	TRBD2	TRBV7-2	TRBJ2-5	CASRGRSGSGETQYF	TGTGCCAGCAGGGGGAGGAGCGGGAGTGGAGAGACCCAGTACTTC
many	-	TRBV20-1	TRBJ1-1	CSARDVQREAFF	TGCAGTGCTAGAGATGTACAAAGGGAAGCTTTCTTT
few	-	TRBV29-1	TRBJ2-6	CSVAWFSGANVLTF	TGCAGCGTCGCTTGGTTCTCTGGGGCCAACGTCCTGACTTTC